This T cell receptor (beta chain) was obtained from a study of neurological immune-mediated disorders. Study-level background: There were approximately 35 multiple sclerosis patients. Of these, 31 had relapsing-remitting MS and 3 had secondary progressive MS.

This clonotype appeared many times. For the sorted libraries, about a million CD4+ or CD8+ T cells were used. In germline, CDR1 is SGHRS, CDR2 YFSETQ. There are 15 residues in the CDR3. V gave up 5 bases and J gave up 3 bases; unmatched junction bases: 10. With 10-nucleotide random UMIs included, cDNA was synthesized by 5'RACE. Using its own MiXCR run on the 5' RACE reads, TCRdb lists one record per CDR3 protein. The sample yields 45,000 to 55,000 distinct CDR3 sequences, over 4.5% seen once. The sample taken for sequencing was CD4+ T cells from blood. This TCR was recovered from a woman younger than 30 with multiple sclerosis. This chain uses TRBV5-1 with TRBJ1-1; 7 nucleotides agree with TRBD1. For the CDR3, the DNA is TGCGCCAGCAGTTTTCCAGGGGGTCGGGACACTGAAGCTTTCTTT. Its protein product is CASSFPGGRDTEAFF.